Below are 20 T cell receptor beta chains sequenced from a single sample in a study of blood T cells in healthy people across ages. Alongside a J-beta primer mix, a sample-barcoded 5' primer served in a second PCR lasting roughly 6 to 12 cycles. TCRdb itself ran the 5' RACE reads through MiXCR, one entry per CDR3 protein. The table has about 640,000 distinct CDR3 sequences, approximately 30% seen once; the top ten hold around 14%. Sequenced material: blood. These receptors originate from a woman older than 75 in good health.

This clonotype was seen repeatedly, ten times or more. This chain connects TRBV6-5 to TRBJ1-1; no reliable D call. Germline V gene data show CDR1 as MNHEY and CDR2 as SVGAGI. The germline V and J ends were trimmed by 6 bases and 5 bases, with 7 bases remaining between them. The CDR3 runs to 11 residues. CDR3 nucleotide sequence: TGTGCCAGCAGCGGACGGACTGAAGCTTTCTTT. Translated, it gives CASSGRTEAFF.

This clonotype was observed at least ten times. The chain employs TRBV7-2 and TRBJ1-6; no clear D gene. CDR1 and CDR2 (germline): SGHTA, FQGNSA. The CDR3 has 12 amino acids. V dropped 4 bases and J dropped 10 bases, with 8 bases sitting between them. The CDR3 DNA reads as TGTGCCAGCAGCTCTTCCGGCTCACCCCTCCACTTT. As protein: CASSSSGSPLHF.

As regards this clonotype: A much larger clone differs by one base, so this may be a read error. CDR3 DNA: TGCAGTGCCGATGTCGGCGGGGGGGACACAGATACGCAGTATTTT. Translated, it gives CSADVGGGDTDTQYF. The genes are TRBV20-1 and TRBJ2-3; 9 bases are shared with TRBD2. CDR3 size: 15 residues. With V trimmed by 6 bases and J by 2 bases, 9 bases remained unmatched. CDR1 and CDR2 from the germline V gene are DFQATT and SNEGSKA (reference sequence).

The chain uses TRBV5-8 and TRBJ2-3; 12 nucleotides match TRBD1. Germline CDR1 and CDR2: SGHTS and YDEGEE. The CDR3 contains 15 residues. V was clipped by 4 bases and J by 5 bases; unmatched bases: 5. CDR3 sequence: CASSRGQGARDTQYF. The CDR3 DNA is TGTGCCAGCAGCCGGGGACAGGGGGCTCGAGATACGCAGTATTTT.

In the case of this clonotype: One base away lies a much larger clone, so this may be a sequencing read error. The rearrangement joins TRBV6-2 or TRBV6-3 to TRBJ2-5, with 10 bases that match TRBD1. Looked up from germline, CDR1 is MNHEY and CDR2 is SVGEGT. Unmatched junction bases numbered 11, after V lost 6 bases and J lost 4 bases. This CDR3 is built from 16 residues. CDR3 in amino acids: CASRQTGTGARETQYF. CDR3 nucleotides: TGTGCCAGCAGGCAAACCGGGACAGGGGCAAGAGAGACCCAGTACTTC.

The count of this clonotype is one. This sequence may be a read error, since a much larger clone differs from it by one base. The genes are TRBV27 and TRBJ2-7, with D perhaps given as TRBD1 or TRBD2 (6 bases each). CDR3 size: 15 residues. The germline V gene encodes CDR1 MNHEY and CDR2 SMNVEV (reference sequence). The CDR3 spells CVSSLLQGGWNEQYF. CDR3 bases: TGTGTCAGCAGTTTATTACAGGGAGGCTGGAACGAGCAGTACTTC.

The sample holds many counts of this clonotype. V gene TRBV12-3 or TRBV12-4 combines with J gene TRBJ2-6, with 10 bases aligning to TRBD1. The CDR3 is 17 residues long. V lost 5 bases and J lost 2; bases outside the gene matches: 6. The CDR3 nucleotides are TGTGCCAGCAGTCCGGGACAGGGGAGGCCTGGGGCCAACGTCCTGACTTTC. This sequence encodes CASSPGQGRPGANVLTF.

This sequence joins TRBV28 and TRBJ1-1, with a tentative D call TRBD1 (6 bases). The germline gives CDR1 MDHEN, CDR2 SYDVKM. CDR3 size: 14 residues. The V and J ends lost 6 bases and 4 bases respectively, with 15 bases between them. In nucleotides, the CDR3 is TGTGCCAGCAGGCCTGGCGGGGGGCGCACTGAAGCTTTCTTT. Its protein product is CASRPGGGRTEAFF.

Regarding this clonotype: Being one base from a much bigger clone, this may be a read error. The chain carries TRBV3-1 and TRBJ2-1, with 9 bases that match TRBD2. V gave up 4 bases and J gave up 7 bases; unmatched junction bases: 5. The V gene's germline CDR1 is LGHDT and CDR2 YNNKEL (reference sequence). This CDR3 comprises 14 residues. The CDR3 protein is CASSPREGRNEQFF. In nucleotides, the CDR3 is TGTGCCAGCAGCCCGCGGGAGGGGAGGAATGAGCAGTTCTTC.

This clonotype was counted at least ten times. The rearrangement links TRBV29-1 to TRBJ2-1, with a tentative D call TRBD2 (5 bases). Looked up from germline, CDR1 is SQVTM and CDR2 is ANQGSEA. The CDR3 sequence is 12 residues long. The V and J ends lost 7 bases and 8 bases respectively, with 15 bases between them. CDR3 sequence: CSADGLGDEQFF. CDR3 nucleotide sequence: TGCAGCGCCGACGGACTGGGTGATGAGCAGTTCTTC.

This clonotype turned up a few times. J is TRBJ1-2 and V is TRBV10-3; D gene ambiguous. Germline V gene sequence: CDR1 ENHRY, CDR2 SYGVKD. Trimming shortened V by 4 bases and J by 5 bases, and 8 bases separated the two germline ends. The CDR3 sequence is 12 residues long. Here the CDR3 reads CAISGSTYGYTF. The CDR3 DNA follows: TGTGCCATCAGTGGGTCTACGTATGGCTACACCTTC.

This clonotype was observed a few times. With a much larger clone just one base away, this may be a read error. CDR3: CASSFSRRGSADTQYF. In nucleotides, the CDR3 is TGTGCCAGCAGTTTTAGTCGGCGGGGGAGCGCAGATACGCAGTATTTT. The chain links TRBV12-3 or TRBV12-4 to TRBJ2-3, with TRBD2 matching over 7 bases. V lost 3 bases, J lost 4 bases, and 10 bases stayed unmatched. The CDR3 runs to 16 residues.

This clonotype was found many times. This chain connects TRBV11-2 to TRBJ2-1, with D possibly matching TRBD2 (6 bases). V gave up 5 bases and J gave up 10 bases, with 18 bases separating them. The germline V gene has CDR1 SGHAT and CDR2 FQNNGV. This CDR3 is built from 14 residues. CDR3 DNA sequence: TGTGCCAGCAGCAAAACCGGAGGGAGCGGGGAGCAGTTCTTC. As protein: CASSKTGGSGEQFF. Looking up the rest from reference TRBV11-2 and TRBJ2-1 gives the full variable domain: EAGVAQSPRYKIIEKRQSVAFWCNPISGHATLYWYQQILGQGPKLLIQFQNNGVVDDSQLPKDRFSAERLKGVDSTLKIQPAKLEDSAVYLCASSKTGGSGEQFFGPGTRLTVL.

About this clonotype itself: The junction differs from germline at one of its ends, possibly a read error. The chain uses TRBV20-1 and TRBJ2-1; a weak D match, TRBD2 (7 bases). CDR1 is DFQATT, CDR2 SNEGSKA, per germline (reference sequence). The CDR3 has 12 residues. The CDR3 DNA reads TGCAGTGGGGAGGGGGGGGGACATGAGCAATTCTTC. Amino acids: CSGEGGGHEQFF.

This clonotype was detected only a few times. V usage is TRBV30 and J usage is TRBJ2-1; 15 bases match TRBD2. V was clipped by 2 bases and J by 0 bases; unmatched bases: 11. Germline lookup yields CDR1 GTSNPN and CDR2 SVGIG (reference sequence). The CDR3 is 20 residues long. The CDR3 region has the DNA TGTGCCTGGAGTCCCCTGGGACTAGCGGGGGGATACCCCTCCTACAATGAGCAGTTCTTC. Translating it yields CAWSPLGLAGGYPSYNEQFF.

This clonotype was seen repeatedly, ten times or more. The V gene is TRBV20-1, the J gene TRBJ2-5, with TRBD2 identical over 8 bases. Germline V gives CDR1 DFQATT, CDR2 SNEGSKA (reference sequence). The CDR3 covers 12 residues. V lost 6 bases and J lost 1; bases outside the gene matches: 1. As DNA, the CDR3 is TGCAGTGCCGGACTAGCCCAAGAGACCCAGTACTTC. Protein sequence: CSAGLAQETQYF.

This clonotype was seen at least ten times. This CDR3 reads CASSQDLGIRETQYF. The CDR3 DNA sequence: TGTGCCAGCAGCCAAGATTTGGGCATCCGGGAGACCCAGTACTTC. The rearrangement links TRBV3-1 to TRBJ2-5; the D is unclear. This CDR3 has 15 residues. Per the germline V gene, CDR1 is LGHDT and CDR2 is YNNKEL (reference sequence). The ends were cut back, 0 bases at V and 5 bases at J, with 13 bases in the middle.

The table lists this clonotype with a few counts. This chain connects TRBV5-4 to TRBJ1-4; 9 bases align to TRBD1. From germline, CDR1 is SGHNT and CDR2 YYREEE (reference sequence). J lost 8 bases, V lost 0 bases, and 5 bases had no gene match. This CDR3 contains 15 residues. DNA for the CDR3: TGTGCCAGCAGCTTGGGGGACAGGGCTGGCGAAAAACTGTTTTTT. Its protein is CASSLGDRAGEKLFF.

This clonotype was recorded a few times. An end of the junction does not agree with germline; a read error may underlie this. The chain links TRBV7-3 to TRBJ2-5; 9 positions match TRBD2. CDR3 length equals 16 residues. CDR1 is SGHTA, CDR2 FQGTGA, per germline. Written as DNA, the CDR3 is TGTGTCAGCAGCCCTACAATTAGCGGGAGAGAAGAGACCCAGTACTTC. This gives the protein CVSSPTISGREETQYF.

This clonotype occurred many times. The chain uses TRBV12-3 or TRBV12-4 and TRBJ2-1; 10 positions match TRBD2. The CDR3 extends over 15 amino acids. V shed 5 bases and J 4 bases; nucleotides not matched to a gene: 5. The CDR3, as DNA: TGTGCCAGCAGTCCTAGCGGGGGCCAATACAATGAGCAGTTCTTC. Amino acid sequence: CASSPSGGQYNEQFF.